This T cell receptor beta chain was sequenced for a study of blood T cell repertoires in COVID-19. The repertoire was sequenced with immunoSEQ multiplex PCR; TCRdb's copy has only in-frame clones and lacks some. This sample has around 100,000 clones, with more than 75% found just once. CDR1 is SGHVS, CDR2 FNYEAQ, per germline. The V and J ends lost 2 bases and 12 bases respectively, with 10 bases between them. The CDR3 contains 12 residues. This clonotype originated in a human donor in a cohort sampled during active COVID-19. The chain couples TRBV7-6 to TRBJ1-4; weak D call: TRBD1 (5 bases). Material: peripheral blood. The CDR3 sequence is CASSLWGGELFF. The CDR3 coding sequence is TGTGCCAGCAGCTTATGGGGGGGGGAACTGTTTTTT.